What follows are 16 T cell receptor beta chains derived from one specimen sequenced in a study of blood T cell repertoires in COVID-19. TCRdb's copy holds only in-frame clones and misses some; the assay was immunoSEQ multiplex PCR. This sample has about 70,000 clones, with approximately 86% found just once. Sequenced: peripheral blood. The receptors come from a man aged 65-85 years with active COVID-19.

The chain joins TRBV11-2 to TRBJ2-3; 10 bases map to TRBD2. V dropped 1 base and J dropped 11; count of bases not matched to a gene: 6. CDR1 is SGHAT, CDR2 FQNNGV, per germline. The CDR3 has 14 amino acids. CDR3 sequence reads: CASSLGIAGGEQYF. CDR3 nucleotide sequence: TGTGCCAGCAGCTTAGGGATAGCGGGAGGTGAGCAGTATTTT. Variable domain in full (rest from reference TRBV11-2 and TRBJ2-3): EAGVAQSPRYKIIEKRQSVAFWCNPISGHATLYWYQQILGQGPKLLIQFQNNGVVDDSQLPKDRFSAERLKGVDSTLKIQPAKLEDSAVYLCASSLGIAGGEQYFGPGTRLTVL.

V usage is TRBV4-3 and J usage is TRBJ2-5; 14 positions agree with TRBD2. In germline, CDR1 is LGHNA, CDR2 YSLEER. The junction had 6 bases not matched to a gene; V was cut back by 1 base and J by 5 bases. There are 17 residues in the CDR3. The CDR3 loop is CASSQGATSGRGETQYF. CDR3 nucleotides: TGCGCCAGCAGCCAAGGGGCGACTAGCGGGAGGGGGGAGACCCAGTACTTC.

The chain employs TRBV24-1 and TRBJ2-5, with 12 bases fitting TRBD1. From germline, CDR1 is KGHDR and CDR2 SFDVKD. With V trimmed by 4 bases and J by 5 bases, 7 bases remained unmatched. The CDR3 spans 16 residues. CDR3 nucleotide sequence: TGTGCCACCAGTGACCCGGGACAGGGGGCTTGGGAGACCCAGTACTTC. Translated: CATSDPGQGAWETQYF.

This chain connects TRBV7-8 to TRBJ1-5, with D uncertain. The CDR3 spans 17 residues. The germline CDR1 and CDR2 sequences are SGHVS and FQNEAQ. The V end lost 5 bases, the J end lost 0 bases, and 17 bases lay between the germline ends. In nucleotides, the CDR3 is TGTGCCAGCAGCAGAACCCAGGTTTCTTATAGCAATCAGCCCCAGCATTTT. Translated: CASSRTQVSYSNQPQHF. The complete variable domain, with remaining parts taken from reference TRBV7-8 and TRBJ1-5, reads GAGVSQSPRYKVAKRGQDVALRCDPISGHVSLFWYQQALGQGPEFLTYFQNEAQLDKSGLPSDRFFAERPEGSVSTLKIQRTQQEDSAVYLCASSRTQVSYSNQPQHFGDGTRLSIL.

This rearrangement joins TRBV18 to TRBJ2-7, with TRBD2 matching over 12 bases. The junction had 14 bases not matched to a gene; V was cut back by 2 bases and J by 6 bases. This CDR3 region has 18 residues. Germline CDR1 KGHSH, CDR2 LQKENI. The CDR3 sequence: CASSPMGASGRAVVEQYF. The CDR3 nucleotides are TGTGCCAGCTCACCAATGGGGGCTAGCGGGAGGGCGGTCGTCGAGCAGTACTTC.

The V and J genes are TRBV7-3 and TRBJ2-1; 7 nucleotides match TRBD1. The germline CDR1 and CDR2 sequences are SGHTA and FQGTGA. J gave up 2 bases and V 0 bases, and 4 bases lay outside the gene matches. The CDR3 is made up of 16 amino acids. CDR3 amino acids: CASSLTPGTAYNEQFF. The CDR3 DNA is TGTGCCAGCAGCTTAACTCCTGGGACAGCCTACAATGAGCAGTTCTTC.

This clone occurred a few times. Other DNA sequences from this sample encode an identical CDR3 as well. This chain joins TRBV2 and TRBJ2-1; possible D gene TRBD1, 5 bases. The germline V gene has CDR1 SNHLY and CDR2 FYNNEI. V was clipped by 6 bases and J by 2 bases, with 11 bases between them. The length of the CDR3 is 14 residues. The CDR3 region is CASSPQGAYNEQFF. In DNA, the CDR3 is TGTGCCAGCAGCCCCCAGGGCGCCTACAATGAGCAGTTCTTC.

This clone occurred once. The rearrangement links TRBV13 to TRBJ1-5; D may be TRBD1 (5 bases). V lost 0 bases to trimming and J lost 6 bases, with 15 bases between them. Per the germline V gene, CDR1 is PRHDT and CDR2 is FYEKMQ (reference sequence). The CDR3 runs to 16 residues. CDR3 DNA: TGTGCCAGCAGCTTAGGCGGGGTGGGGGGAGGTCAGCCCCAGCATTTT. As protein: CASSLGGVGGGQPQHF.

The chain links TRBV5-8 to TRBJ1-5, with D perhaps matching TRBD1 (5 bases). Germline CDR1 reads SGHTS; CDR2 reads YDEGEE. V lost 0 bases and J lost 9, with 13 bases in between. The CDR3 is 14 residues long. In nucleotides, the CDR3 is TGTGCCAGCAGCTTGGCGGCAGCGCAGGGGCCCCAGCATTTT. This sequence encodes CASSLAAAQGPQHF.

The chain combines TRBV7-6 with TRBJ2-3; weak D call: TRBD1 (6 bases). This CDR3 has 17 residues. Trimming pared 5 bases from V and 0 bases from J, leaving 18 bases between. CDR1 and CDR2 (germline): SGHVS, FNYEAQ. The CDR3 DNA sequence: TGTGCCAGCAGCCCGTTGACAGGCCCGCCTAGCACAGATACGCAGTATTTT. It encodes CASSPLTGPPSTDTQYF.

This clone was seen once. The chain carries TRBV2 and TRBJ2-5; 9 nucleotides line up with TRBD2. The V and J ends lost 3 bases and 3 bases, in that order; junction bases with no gene match: 5. Germline CDR1 SNHLY, CDR2 FYNNEI. CDR3 length equals 15 residues. CDR3 region: CASSDGGRGEETQYF. DNA for the CDR3: TGTGCCAGCAGTGATGGCGGGAGGGGGGAAGAGACCCAGTACTTC.

The chain recombines TRBV18 with TRBJ2-2, with TRBD2 matching over 7 bases. There are 15 residues in the CDR3. CDR1 and CDR2 from the germline V gene are KGHSH and LQKENI. With V trimmed by 4 bases and J by 3 bases, 5 bases remained unmatched. The CDR3 sequence: CASSRGGTDTGELFF. The CDR3 bases are TGTGCCAGCTCACGGGGGGGAACCGACACCGGGGAGCTGTTTTTT.

In DNA form, the CDR3 reads TGTGCCAGCAGCCCCGTAGGGGCGGGAGGCCATGAGCAGTTCTTC. Its translation is CASSPVGAGGHEQFF. V gene TRBV3-1 (or the pseudogene TRBV3-2) combines with J gene TRBJ2-1; 8 bases align to TRBD2. This CDR3 is built from 15 residues. V was pared by 4 bases and J by 8 bases, with 10 bases of the junction left unmatched. CDR1 is LGHDT and CDR2 is YNNKEL in the germline V gene (reference sequence).

This chain links TRBV9 with TRBJ2-1; TRBD1 matches at 12 bases. The CDR3 has 17 amino acids. Germline V gives CDR1 SGDLS, CDR2 YYNGEE. J was trimmed by 5 bases and V by 0 bases; bases with no gene match: 6. The CDR3 is CASSVARDRGHDNEQFF. The CDR3 DNA sequence: TGTGCCAGCAGCGTAGCTAGGGACAGGGGGCACGACAATGAGCAGTTCTTC. Full variable domain (outside the CDR3, taken from reference TRBV9 and TRBJ2-1): DSGVTQTPKHLITATGQRVTLRCSPRSGDLSVYWYQQSLDQGLQFLIQYYNGEERAKGNILERFSAQQFPDLHSELNLSSLELGDSALYFCASSVARDRGHDNEQFFGPGTRLTVL.

The J gene is TRBJ1-1, the V gene TRBV24-1; D might be TRBD1 (6 bases). Germline assignment: CDR1 KGHDR and CDR2 SFDVKD. The CDR3 has 13 residues. Trimming removed 7 bases at V and 4 bases at J, with 12 bases between. CDR3 region: CATRRDTATEAFF. The CDR3 DNA follows: TGTGCCACCAGGAGGGACACGGCCACTGAAGCTTTCTTT.

The chain combines TRBV7-9 with TRBJ2-1, with TRBD2 identical over 12 bases. The germline V gene encodes CDR1 SEHNR and CDR2 FQNEAQ (reference sequence). The CDR3 totals 15 residues. J was trimmed by 6 bases and V by 4 bases; bases with no gene match: 4. The CDR3 protein is CASSSRLAGVNEQFF. The CDR3 DNA is TGTGCCAGCAGCTCCAGACTAGCGGGAGTCAATGAGCAGTTCTTC.